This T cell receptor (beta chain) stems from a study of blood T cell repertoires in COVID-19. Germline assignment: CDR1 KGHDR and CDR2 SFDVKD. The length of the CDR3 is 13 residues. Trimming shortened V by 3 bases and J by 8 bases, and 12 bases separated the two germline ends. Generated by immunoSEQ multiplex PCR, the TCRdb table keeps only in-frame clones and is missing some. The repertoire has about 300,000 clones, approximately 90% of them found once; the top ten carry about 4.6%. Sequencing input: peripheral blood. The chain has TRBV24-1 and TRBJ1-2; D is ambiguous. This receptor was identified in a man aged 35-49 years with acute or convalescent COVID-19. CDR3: CATSDRTGLGYTF. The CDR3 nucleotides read TGTGCCACCAGTGATCGGACGGGATTAGGCTACACCTTC.